This passage covers 17 T cell receptor beta chains from one sample sequenced in a study of shared T cell receptors in the human thymus (TCRdb year 2021). The receptor library was made with the immunoSEQ multiplex PCR assay. TCRdb limited this immuneACCESS table to in-frame rearrangements with V and J called. A share of clones is missing; checked studies link under half to unresolved V genes, and the rest is unexplained. In all, the sample holds hundreds of thousands of clones, and around 87% of those were seen once. The ten largest clones represent over 0.008% of the sample. The same sample was also used in a study of human thymus T cells.

Sequencing input: thymocytes. Source of these receptors: a boy under two years old with a congenital heart defect. Donor details come from another sample of the same person, matched by shared clones.

The genes are TRBV4-1 and TRBJ2-5, with D maybe TRBD2 (6 bases). CDR1 is MGHRA and CDR2 is YSYEKL in the germline V gene. Trimming took off 1 base at V and 5 bases at J, with 11 bases between the two ends. There are 14 residues in the CDR3. The CDR3 DNA sequence: TGCGCCAGCAGCCAAGTCCGGGAGCGGGAGACCCAGTACTTC. This sequence encodes CASSQVRERETQYF.

The rearrangement joins TRBV4-3 to TRBJ2-5; no clear D gene. This CDR3 region has 14 residues. From germline, CDR1 is LGHNA and CDR2 YSLEER. Trimming cost V 0 bases and J 1 base, with 6 bases left between them. The CDR3 DNA is TGCGCCAGCAGCCAAGATCCCAGCCAAGAGACCCAGTACTTC. It encodes CASSQDPSQETQYF.

V and J are TRBV4-2 and TRBJ2-5; 8 bases line up with TRBD2. The CDR3 covers 15 residues. CDR1 and CDR2 (germline): LGHNA, YNFKEQ. With 3 bases clipped from V and 5 bases from J, the junction kept 8 bases outside the gene matches. As DNA, the CDR3 is TGTGCCAGCAGCCACGGTGCGGGACTAGGCGAGACCCAGTACTTC. Amino acids: CASSHGAGLGETQYF.

The chain carries TRBV10-3 and TRBJ2-1; D is perhaps TRBD2 (6 bases). The CDR3 extends over 14 amino acids. CDR1 is ENHRY and CDR2 is SYGVKD in the germline V gene. V was cut by 4 bases and J by 12 bases, with 19 bases left in between. CDR3 loop: CAISVGDSKVVQFF. The CDR3 bases are TGTGCCATCAGTGTAGGGGACTCCAAGGTGGTGCAGTTCTTC.

The gene calls are TRBV5-8 and TRBJ1-5; the D is unclear. The germline V gene has CDR1 SGHTS and CDR2 YDEGEE. The length of the CDR3 is 16 residues. Trimming left V 0 bases short and J 3 bases short, with 13 bases between. CDR3 residues: CASSLGWAPPNQPQHF. The DNA of the CDR3 is TGTGCCAGCAGCTTGGGTTGGGCGCCCCCCAATCAGCCCCAGCATTTT.

A single count supports this clone. The J gene is TRBJ2-7, the V gene TRBV6-5; maybe TRBD2 (6 bases). Trimming pared 4 bases from V and 2 bases from J, leaving 9 bases between. Germline lookup yields CDR1 MNHEY and CDR2 SVGAGI. The CDR3 extends over 13 amino acids. Written as DNA, the CDR3 is TGTGCCAGCAGTTGGGCGGGACCCTACGAGCAGTACTTC. Protein product: CASSWAGPYEQYF.

The gene calls are TRBV29-1 and TRBJ2-4; possibly TRBD1 for D (5 bases). Deletions cut 6 bases from V and 1 base from J, with 10 bases between. The CDR3 has 13 residues. The germline V gene encodes CDR1 SQVTM and CDR2 ANQGSEA. The CDR3 nucleotides read TGCAGCGTGAGCCCAGGGGCCAAAAACATTCAGTACTTC. This translates into CSVSPGAKNIQYF.

This chain links TRBV9 with TRBJ1-4, with 8 bases lining up with TRBD1. CDR3 size: 20 residues. Germline V gives CDR1 SGDLS, CDR2 YYNGEE. V gave up 4 bases and J gave up 7 bases; unmatched junction bases: 24. The DNA for the CDR3 is TGTGCCAGCAGCCCAGCGACCGGGACAGGCGAATCCCTGGGTCTTGAAAAACTGTTTTTT. Translation gives CASSPATGTGESLGLEKLFF.

This clone was detected only once. The chain links TRBV27 to TRBJ1-2; TRBD1 might be the D (6 bases). Germline CDR1 and CDR2: MNHEY and SMNVEV (reference sequence). V was pared by 4 bases and J by 6 bases, with 24 bases between. The CDR3 extends over 17 amino acids. This CDR3 reads CASSSDRRMGVKNGYTF. CDR3 in DNA: TGTGCCAGCAGTTCGGACAGAAGAATGGGTGTGAAGAATGGCTACACCTTC.

This chain connects TRBV14 to TRBJ1-6; possibly TRBD1 for D (5 bases). The CDR3 covers 15 residues. The germline V gene encodes CDR1 SGHDN and CDR2 FVKESK. The ends were cut back, 3 bases at V and 6 bases at J, with 12 bases in the middle. The DNA of the CDR3 is TGTGCCAGCAGCCACTGTGAGGGACTTAATTCACCCCTCCACTTT. Amino acid sequence: CASSHCEGLNSPLHF. The full variable domain, rest sourced from reference TRBV14 and TRBJ1-6, is EAGVTQFPSHSVIEKGQTVTLRCDPISGHDNLYWYRRVMGKEIKFLLHFVKESKQDESGMPNNRFLAERTGGTYSTLKVQPAELEDSGVYFCASSHCEGLNSPLHFGNGTRLTVT.

The rearrangement joins TRBV4-1 to TRBJ2-1; 12 bases match TRBD2. J lost 8 bases, V lost 0 bases, and 14 bases had no gene match. The CDR3 consists of 19 residues. Germline values: CDR1 MGHRA, CDR2 YSYEKL. The CDR3 loop reads CASSQEIVVLAGGGDEQFF. CDR3 sequence (DNA): TGCGCCAGCAGCCAAGAAATAGTAGTGCTAGCGGGAGGGGGCGATGAGCAGTTCTTC.

The chain links TRBV7-8 to TRBJ2-1, with D tentatively TRBD2 (5 bases). This CDR3 is built from 14 residues. CDR1 and CDR2 from the germline V gene are SGHVS and FQNEAQ. V lost 7 bases, J lost 7 bases, and 17 bases lay in between. The CDR3 loop is CASTLGVPGNEQFF. DNA of the CDR3: TGTGCCAGCACCCTAGGTGTCCCGGGGAATGAGCAGTTCTTC.

This clone was detected only a few times. The CDR3 is CAISESRREGLTDTQYF. The CDR3, as DNA: TGTGCCATCAGTGAGTCGAGGCGGGAGGGCCTCACAGATACGCAGTATTTT. V is TRBV10-3 and J is TRBJ2-3, with 9 bases lining up with TRBD2. The CDR3 totals 17 residues. With 0 bases clipped from V and 2 bases from J, the junction kept 6 bases outside the gene matches. Per the germline V gene, CDR1 is ENHRY and CDR2 is SYGVKD.

The chain has TRBV23-1 and TRBJ2-1; D is perhaps TRBD1 (6 bases). TRBV23-1 is an ORF, and what it does is uncertain. Trimming removed 1 base at V and 6 bases at J, with 10 bases between. The length of the CDR3 is 14 residues. CDR3 sequence reads: CASSQYEGVNEQFF. In DNA, the CDR3 is TGCGCCAGCAGTCAATACGAGGGGGTCAATGAGCAGTTCTTC.

V usage is TRBV23-1 and J usage is TRBJ2-5; the D gene is possibly TRBD2 (6 bases). TRBV23-1 is filed as an ORF, its function uncertain. The CDR3 sequence is 15 residues long. V was trimmed by 0 bases and J by 5 bases, leaving 13 bases between them. CDR3 region: CASSQSDRLGETQYF. DNA of the CDR3: TGCGCCAGCAGTCAATCGGATCGACTAGGCGAGACCCAGTACTTC.

In the case of this clone: Other DNA sequences in this specimen translate into the identical CDR3. The chain has TRBV18 and TRBJ2-7; 10 bases fit TRBD1. With 2 bases clipped from V and 3 bases from J, the junction kept 1 base outside the gene matches. This CDR3 contains 14 residues. Germline CDR1 and CDR2: KGHSH and LQKENI. The CDR3 loop reads CASSPRTGGYEQYF. The CDR3 DNA reads as TGTGCCAGCTCACCAAGGACAGGGGGCTACGAGCAGTACTTC.

The chain has TRBV19 and TRBJ2-3; 13 nucleotides match TRBD2. V lost 2 bases, J lost 10 bases, and 6 bases stayed unmatched. Germline V gives CDR1 LNHDA, CDR2 SQIVND (reference sequence). This CDR3 is built from 15 residues. The CDR3 nucleotides read TGTGCCAGTAGTATATCCGGGACTAGCGGGATTCCGCAGTATTTT. It is translated as CASSISGTSGIPQYF.